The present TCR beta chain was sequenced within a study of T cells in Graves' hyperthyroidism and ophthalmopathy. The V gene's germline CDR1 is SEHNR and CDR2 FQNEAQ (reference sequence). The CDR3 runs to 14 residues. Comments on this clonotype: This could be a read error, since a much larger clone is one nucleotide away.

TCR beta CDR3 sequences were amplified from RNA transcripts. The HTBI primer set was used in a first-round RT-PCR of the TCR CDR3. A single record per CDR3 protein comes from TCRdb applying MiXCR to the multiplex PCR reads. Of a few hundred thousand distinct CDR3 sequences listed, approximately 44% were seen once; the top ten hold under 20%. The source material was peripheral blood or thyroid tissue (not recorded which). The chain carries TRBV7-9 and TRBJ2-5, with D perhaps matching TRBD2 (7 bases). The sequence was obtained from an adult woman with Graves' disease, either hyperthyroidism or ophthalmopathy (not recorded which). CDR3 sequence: CASAARGAGETQYF. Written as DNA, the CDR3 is TGCGCCAGCGCGGCACGGGGGGCAGGAGAGACCCAGTACTTC.